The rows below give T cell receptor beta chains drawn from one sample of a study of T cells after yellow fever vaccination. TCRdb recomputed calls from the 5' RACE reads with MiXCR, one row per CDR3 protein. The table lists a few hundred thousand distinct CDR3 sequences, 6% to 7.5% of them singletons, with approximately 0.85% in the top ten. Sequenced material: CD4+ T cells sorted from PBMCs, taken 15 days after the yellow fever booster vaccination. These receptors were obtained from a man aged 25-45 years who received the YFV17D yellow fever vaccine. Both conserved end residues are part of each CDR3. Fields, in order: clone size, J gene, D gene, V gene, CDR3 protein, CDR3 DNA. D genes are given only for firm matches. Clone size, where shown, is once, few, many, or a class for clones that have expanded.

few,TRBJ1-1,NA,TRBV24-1,CATSDSLLGTEAFF,TGTGCCACCAGTGATTCCCTCCTAGGTACTGAAGCTTTCTTT
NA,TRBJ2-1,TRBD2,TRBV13,CASSLVGGLAGYNEQFF,TGTGCCAGCAGCTTAGTGGGGGGACTAGCGGGATACAATGAGCAGTTCTTC
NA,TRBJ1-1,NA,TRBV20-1,CSARTGMMNTEAFF,TGCAGTGCTAGAACCGGCATGATGAACACTGAAGCTTTCTTT
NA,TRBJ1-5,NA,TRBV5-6,CASSLEKGPQHF,TGTGCCAGCAGCTTGGAGAAGGGGCCCCAGCATTTT
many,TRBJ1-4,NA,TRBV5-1,CASSLAFRGEKLFF,TGCGCCAGCAGCTTGGCCTTCAGAGGTGAAAAACTGTTTTTT
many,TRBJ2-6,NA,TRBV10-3,CAISPISGANVLTF,TGTGCCATCAGCCCAATTTCTGGGGCCAACGTCCTGACTTTC
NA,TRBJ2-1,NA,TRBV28,CASSLGGGASVSEQFF,TGTGCCAGCAGTTTGGGAGGGGGGGCATCAGTTAGTGAGCAGTTCTTC
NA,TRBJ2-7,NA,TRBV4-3,CASSQGAGLGEQYF,TGCGCCAGCAGCCAAGGTGCGGGACTTGGCGAGCAGTACTTC
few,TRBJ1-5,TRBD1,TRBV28,CASSPHLYRGGQPQHF,TGTGCCAGCAGTCCCCACCTTTACAGGGGAGGTCAGCCCCAGCATTTT
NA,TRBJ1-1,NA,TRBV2,CASVGITLNTEAFF,TGTGCCAGCGTTGGGATCACTTTGAACACTGAAGCTTTCTTT
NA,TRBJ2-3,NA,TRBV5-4,CASSWPSTDTQYF,TGTGCCAGCAGCTGGCCAAGCACAGATACGCAGTATTTT
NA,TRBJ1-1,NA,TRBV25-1,CASRALFGTEAFF,TGTGCCAGCAGGGCCCTCTTCGGGACAGAAGCTTTCTTT
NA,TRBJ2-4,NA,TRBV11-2,CASSLLGWDIQYF,TGTGCCAGCAGCTTACTAGGGTGGGACATTCAGTACTTC
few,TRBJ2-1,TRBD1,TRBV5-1,CASSWPDRVNEQFF,TGCGCCAGCAGCTGGCCGGACAGGGTTAATGAGCAGTTCTTC
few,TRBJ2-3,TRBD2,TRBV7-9,CASSASGRAAHADTQYF,TGTGCCAGCAGCGCTAGCGGGAGGGCCGCCCACGCAGATACGCAGTATTTT
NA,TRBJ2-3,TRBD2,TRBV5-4,CASSLAAGASTDTQYF,TGTGCCAGCAGCTTGGCAGCGGGAGCAAGCACAGATACGCAGTATTTT
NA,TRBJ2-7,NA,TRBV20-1,CSAPGRANYEQYF,TGCAGTGCCCCGGGTAGGGCCAATTACGAGCAGTACTTC
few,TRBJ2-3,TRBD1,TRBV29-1,CSVGLRGPTDTQYF,TGCAGCGTTGGTCTCAGGGGGCCCACAGATACGCAGTATTTT
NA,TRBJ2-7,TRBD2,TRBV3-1,CASSHSTSSGGPYEQYF,TGTGCCAGCAGCCACAGTACCTCTAGCGGGGGACCCTACGAGCAGTACTTC
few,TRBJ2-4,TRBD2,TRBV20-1,CSVSTSGALVNF,TGCAGTGTATCTACTAGCGGGGCCCTCGTAAACTTC
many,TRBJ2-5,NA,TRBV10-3,CAISESRETQYF,TGTGCCATCAGTGAGTCGCGGGAGACCCAGTACTTC
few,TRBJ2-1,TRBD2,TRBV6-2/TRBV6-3,CASRSAGEQFF,TGTGCCAGCAGATCAGCGGGAGAGCAGTTCTTC
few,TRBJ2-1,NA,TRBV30,CAWSVIGGSEQFF,TGTGCCTGGAGTGTAATCGGTGGATCTGAGCAGTTCTTC
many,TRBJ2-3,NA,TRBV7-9,CASSSGGFGGADTQYF,TGTGCCAGCAGCTCAGGCGGGTTTGGTGGGGCAGATACGCAGTATTTT
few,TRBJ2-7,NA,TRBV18,CASSRGAAYEQYF,TGTGCCAGCTCGAGGGGAGCGGCTTACGAGCAGTACTTC
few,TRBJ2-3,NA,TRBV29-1,CSVGRGPSTDTQYF,TGCAGCGTCGGTCGGGGCCCTAGCACAGATACGCAGTATTTT
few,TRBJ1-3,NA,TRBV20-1,CSARDRGNTIYF,TGCAGTGCCCGGGATCGCGGAAACACCATATATTTT
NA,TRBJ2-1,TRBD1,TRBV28,CASIRDRGYNEQFF,TGTGCCAGCATCCGGGACAGGGGCTACAATGAGCAGTTCTTC
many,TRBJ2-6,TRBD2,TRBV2,CASSWGTTGANVLTF,TGTGCCAGCAGTTGGGGGACTACTGGGGCCAACGTCCTGACTTTC
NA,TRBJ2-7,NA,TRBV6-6,CASSYALAEQYF,TGTGCCAGCAGTTACGCCTTAGCCGAGCAGTACTTC
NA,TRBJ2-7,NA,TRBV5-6,CASSLAGFLSYEQYF,TGTGCCAGCAGCTTGGCAGGGTTCCTTAGCTACGAGCAGTACTTC
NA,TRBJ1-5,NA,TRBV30,CAWSHFGGNQPQHF,TGTGCCTGGAGCCACTTCGGGGGCAATCAGCCCCAGCATTTT
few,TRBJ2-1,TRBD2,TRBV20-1,CSARGGSLNEQFF,TGCAGTGCGAGAGGCGGGAGCTTAAATGAGCAGTTCTTC
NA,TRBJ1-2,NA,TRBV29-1,CSGQKGPNYGYTF,TGCAGCGGCCAGAAGGGACCAAACTATGGCTACACCTTC
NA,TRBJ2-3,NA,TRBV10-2,CASSESRRFPDTQYF,TGCGCCAGCAGTGAGTCTAGGAGGTTCCCAGATACGCAGTATTTT
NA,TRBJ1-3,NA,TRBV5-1,CASSNQGGNTIYF,TGCGCCAGCAGCAACCAGGGTGGAAACACCATATATTTT
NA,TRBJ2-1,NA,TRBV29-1,CSVERLENNEQFF,TGCAGCGTTGAAAGGCTAGAGAACAATGAGCAGTTCTTC
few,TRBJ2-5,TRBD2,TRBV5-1,CASSLASGYQETQYF,TGCGCCAGCAGCTTGGCTAGCGGGTATCAAGAGACCCAGTACTTC
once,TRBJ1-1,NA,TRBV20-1,CTGPRKTEAFF,TGCACGGGGCCGAGGAAGACTGAAGCTTTCTTT
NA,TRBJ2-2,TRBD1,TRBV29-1,CSVWTPGQGNPGELFF,TGCAGCGTTTGGACCCCGGGACAGGGGAATCCCGGGGAGCTGTTTTTT
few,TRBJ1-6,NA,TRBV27,CASSLEGGLINSPLHF,TGTGCCAGCAGTTTAGAAGGGGGACTTATTAATTCACCCCTCCACTTT
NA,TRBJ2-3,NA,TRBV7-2,CASNPSGPLADTQYF,TGTGCCAGCAATCCGAGCGGACCGCTGGCAGATACGCAGTATTTT
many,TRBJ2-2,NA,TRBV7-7,CASSLEGTPNTGELFF,TGTGCTAGCAGCTTAGAGGGGACACCTAACACCGGGGAGCTGTTTTTT
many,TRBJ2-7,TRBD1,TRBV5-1,CASTGTGGEYEQYF,TGCGCCAGCACCGGGACAGGGGGCGAATACGAGCAGTACTTC
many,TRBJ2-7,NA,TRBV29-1,CSVVLQGYAYEQYF,TGCAGCGTTGTTTTACAGGGATACGCCTACGAGCAGTACTTC
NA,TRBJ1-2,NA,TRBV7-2,CASSLAPPGYTF,TGTGCCAGCAGCTTAGCCCCACCGGGGTACACCTTC
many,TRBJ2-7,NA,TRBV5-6,CASSLGGKGRYEQYF,TGTGCCAGCAGCTTGGGGGGGAAAGGGAGGTACGAGCAGTACTTC
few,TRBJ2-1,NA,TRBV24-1,CATSDLYSQGRNEQFF,TGTGCCACCAGTGATTTGTATTCTCAGGGCCGCAATGAGCAGTTCTTC
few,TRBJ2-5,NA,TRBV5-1,CASSLAATEETQYF,TGCGCCAGCAGCTTGGCAGCGACAGAAGAGACCCAGTACTTC
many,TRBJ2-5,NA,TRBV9,CASSLGVVETQYF,TGTGCCAGCAGTCTTGGAGTGGTCGAGACCCAGTACTTC
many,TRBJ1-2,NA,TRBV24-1,CATSDLRGEGYTF,TGTGCCACCAGTGATTTGCGAGGGGAAGGCTACACCTTC
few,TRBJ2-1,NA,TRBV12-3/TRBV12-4,CASSGGDSHNEQFF,TGTGCCAGCAGTGGGGGGGACAGTCACAATGAGCAGTTCTTC
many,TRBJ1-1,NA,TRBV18,CASLPQPQRQELNTEAFF,TGTGCCAGCTTACCCCAACCACAAAGACAGGAGCTAAACACTGAAGCTTTCTTT
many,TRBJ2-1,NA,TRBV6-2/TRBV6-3,CASSLHNEQFF,TGTGCCAGCAGCCTTCACAATGAGCAGTTCTTC